The text below deals with one T cell receptor beta chain. Its antigen remains unidentified. These data originate in a study of cytomegalovirus exposure and HLA in healthy donors. Whole-study results and caveats: When a later analysis was performed, an Asian-associated ancestry cluster reportedly had fewer N-insertions than the approximately 700-donor mean. Later on, an analysis showed TCR association rates differing by HLA locus, with DRB1 the most and HLA-C the fewest.

PCR primers comprised 60 Vbeta and 13 Jbeta primers. Clones were read by immunoSEQ multiplex PCR, and TCRdb kept only the in-frame ones, dropping some. The sample yields about 150,000 clones, of which the top ten take up about 1.6%. The TCR sequence derives from a woman aged 50 to 65 in good health and CMV-seronegative. The source material was PBMCs.

As DNA, the CDR3 is TGTGCCAGTAGTTTTCCTACCGGGACAGGGAGCTACGAGCAGTACTTC. It translates to CASSFPTGTGSYEQYF. V is TRBV19 and J is TRBJ2-7, with TRBD1 identical over 9 bases. Per the germline V gene, CDR1 is LNHDA and CDR2 is SQIVND (reference sequence). This CDR3 is 16 amino acids long. V lost 5 bases, J lost 3 bases, and 11 bases stayed unmatched.